The text below deals with one TCR beta chain. The germline gives CDR1 SGHRS, CDR2 YFSETQ. This CDR3 region has 17 residues. V lost 3 bases and J 0 bases, leaving 13 bases between the germline ends. PCR employed 60 Vbeta and 13 Jbeta primers. Only in-frame clones appear in the TCRdb table, and some are missing; sequencing was by immunoSEQ multiplex PCR. The data show 150,000 to 200,000 clones, roughly 85% seen once. The data derive from a study of cytomegalovirus exposure and HLA in healthy donors. Sequencing input: PBMCs. The chain employs TRBV5-1 and TRBJ1-6; D may be TRBD1 (5 bases). This receptor was identified in a man in his thirties or forties in good health and CMV-seronegative. Here the CDR3 reads CASSWGLSSSYNSPLHF. The CDR3 region has the DNA TGCGCCAGCAGCTGGGGCCTCTCGAGCTCCTATAATTCACCCCTCCACTTT. The entire variable domain, with the rest obtained from reference TRBV5-1 and TRBJ1-6, is as follows: KAGVTQTPRYLIKTRGQQVTLSCSPISGHRSVSWYQQTPGQGLQFLFEYFSETQRNKGNFPGRFSGRQFSNSRSEMNVSTLELGDSALYLCASSWGLSSSYNSPLHFGNGTRLTVT.